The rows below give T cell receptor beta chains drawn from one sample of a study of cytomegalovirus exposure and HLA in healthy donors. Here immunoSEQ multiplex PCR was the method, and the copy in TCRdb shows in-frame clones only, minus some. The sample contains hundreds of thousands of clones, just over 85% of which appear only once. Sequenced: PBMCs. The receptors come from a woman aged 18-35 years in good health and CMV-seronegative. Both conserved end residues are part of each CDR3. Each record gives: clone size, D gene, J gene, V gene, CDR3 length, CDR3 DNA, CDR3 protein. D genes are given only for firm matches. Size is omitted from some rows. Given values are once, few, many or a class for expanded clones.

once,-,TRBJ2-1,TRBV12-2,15,TGTGCAAGTCGCTCCAGCGGGAGGGCATACAATGAGCAGTTCTTC,CASRSSGRAYNEQFF
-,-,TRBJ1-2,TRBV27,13,TGTGCCAGCAGTTTCGGGGGAAAGGGTGGCTACACCTTC,CASSFGGKGGYTF
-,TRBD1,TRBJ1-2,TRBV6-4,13,TGTGCCAGCAGTGACTCGACAGGGGGTGGCTACACCTTC,CASSDSTGGGYTF
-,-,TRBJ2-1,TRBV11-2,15,TGTGCCAGCAGCTTAGATCTAGGGGCCTACAATGAGCAGTTCTTC,CASSLDLGAYNEQFF
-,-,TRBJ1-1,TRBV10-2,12,TGCGCCAGCAGTCGAGGAAACACTGAAGCTTTCTTT,CASSRGNTEAFF
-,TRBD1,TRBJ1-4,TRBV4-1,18,TGCGCCAGCAGCCCCCGGGACAGGGCCCAACTGGCTAATGAAAAACTGTTTTTT,CASSPRDRAQLANEKLFF
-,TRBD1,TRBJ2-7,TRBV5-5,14,TGTGCCAGCAGCTTGGAAGGGACAGGGCACGAGCAGTACTTC,CASSLEGTGHEQYF
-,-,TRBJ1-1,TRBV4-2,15,TGTGCCAGCAGCCTAGAACAGGGAAGCGGCACTGAAGCTTTCTTT,CASSLEQGSGTEAFF
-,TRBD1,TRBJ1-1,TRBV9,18,TGTGCCAGCAGCGCCAGACAGGGGGATATTGGCATGAACACTGAAGCTTTCTTT,CASSARQGDIGMNTEAFF
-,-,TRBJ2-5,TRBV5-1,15,TGCGCCAGCAGCCCTCTTCGGGGGCGGGGGGAGACCCAGTACTTC,CASSPLRGRGETQYF
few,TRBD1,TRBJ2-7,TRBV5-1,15,TGCGCCAGCAGCTGGGGACAGGGGGCGACCTACGAGCAGTACTTC,CASSWGQGATYEQYF
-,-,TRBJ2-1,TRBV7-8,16,TGTGCCAGCATCGAGGTCGGAGGAAGCCGCTACAATGAGCAGTTCTTC,CASIEVGGSRYNEQFF
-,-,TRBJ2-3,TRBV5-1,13,TGCGCCAGCACGGGAGTAGGGACAGATACGCAGTATTTT,CASTGVGTDTQYF
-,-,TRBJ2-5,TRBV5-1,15,TGCGCCAGCAGCTTGGGCCAGCTGAGGGGGGAGACCCAGTACTTC,CASSLGQLRGETQYF
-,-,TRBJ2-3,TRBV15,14,TGTGCCACCAGCAGAGACTATAGCCCAGATACGCAGTATTTT,CATSRDYSPDTQYF
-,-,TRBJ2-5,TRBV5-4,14,TGTGCCAGCAGCTTGAAAAAGGGGACACAGACCCAGTACTTC,CASSLKKGTQTQYF
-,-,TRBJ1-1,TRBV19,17,TGTGCCAGTAGTCTTCCCCCAGGGGCTTCCATGAACACTGAAGCTTTCTTT,CASSLPPGASMNTEAFF
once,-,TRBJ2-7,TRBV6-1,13,TGTGCCAGCAGTGAAGCGAGGGTCGGCGAGCAGTACTTC,CASSEARVGEQYF
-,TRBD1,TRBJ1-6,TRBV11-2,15,TGTGCCAGCAGCTTAGACTACAGGGGCCCTTCACCCCTCCACTTT,CASSLDYRGPSPLHF
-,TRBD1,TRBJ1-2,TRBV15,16,TGTGCCACCAGCAGAGATCCCGGGACAGACTTTTATGGCTACACCTTC,CATSRDPGTDFYGYTF
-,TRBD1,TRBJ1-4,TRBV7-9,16,TGTGCCAGCAGCTTAGGCTCACAGGGGGCGGATGAAAAACTGTTTTTT,CASSLGSQGADEKLFF
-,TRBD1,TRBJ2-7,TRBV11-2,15,TGTGCCAGCACCCAGAACCCCAGACAGGGCCACGAGCAGTACTTC,CASTQNPRQGHEQYF
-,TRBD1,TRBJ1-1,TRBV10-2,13,TGCGCCAGCAGGACAGGGTGGGGCACTGAAGCTTTCTTT,CASRTGWGTEAFF
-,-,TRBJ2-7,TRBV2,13,TGTGCCAGCATTAGGGACACTTACTACGAGCAGTACTTC,CASIRDTYYEQYF
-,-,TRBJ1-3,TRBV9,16,TGTGCCAGCAGCGTAGCCCACAGCAGCTCTGGAAACACCATATATTTT,CASSVAHSSSGNTIYF
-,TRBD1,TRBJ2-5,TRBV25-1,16,TGTGCCAGCAGTGCAATCGGGACAGGGTACCAAGAGACCCAGTACTTC,CASSAIGTGYQETQYF
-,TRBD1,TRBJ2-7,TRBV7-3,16,TGTGCCAGCAGCCAACTGAGTCGACAGGGAGCCTACGAGCAGTACTTC,CASSQLSRQGAYEQYF
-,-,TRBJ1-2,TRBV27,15,TGTGCCAGCAGTTTAAGACAGGTCGGGAACTATGGCTACACCTTC,CASSLRQVGNYGYTF
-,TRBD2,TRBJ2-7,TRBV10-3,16,TGTGCCATCAGTGAGTCTCACGGTAGCGGGAGCGACGAGCAGTACTTC,CAISESHGSGSDEQYF
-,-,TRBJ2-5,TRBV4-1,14,TGCGCCAGCAGCCCAAAGCGGACCCAAGAGACCCAGTACTTC,CASSPKRTQETQYF
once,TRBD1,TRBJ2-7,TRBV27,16,TGTGCCAGCAGTTTATCGTCCGGGACAGGGTCCTACGAGCAGTACTTC,CASSLSSGTGSYEQYF
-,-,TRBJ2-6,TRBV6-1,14,TGTGCCAGCAGTGAGGCCCTTGGGGCCAACGTCCTGACTTTC,CASSEALGANVLTF
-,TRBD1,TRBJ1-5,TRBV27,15,TGTGCCAGCAGTTACCAGGACAGGGCCCATCAGCCCCAGCATTTT,CASSYQDRAHQPQHF
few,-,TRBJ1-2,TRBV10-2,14,TGCGCCAGCAGTGAGAGTACAGAAACCTATGGCTACACCTTC,CASSESTETYGYTF
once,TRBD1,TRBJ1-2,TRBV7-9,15,TGTGCCAGCAGCTTTTCGGGACAGGGTCGCTATGGCTACACCTTC,CASSFSGQGRYGYTF
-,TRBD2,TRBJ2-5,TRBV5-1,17,TGCGCCAGCAGCTTGGGGCCGACTAGCGGGGGCCAAGAGACCCAGTACTTC,CASSLGPTSGGQETQYF
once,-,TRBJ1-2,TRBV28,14,TGTGCCAGCAGTCCCGGGGACTCGTTGGGAGGCTACACCTTC,CASSPGDSLGGYTF
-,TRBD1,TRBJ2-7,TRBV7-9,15,TGTGCCAGCAGCCTTTCCGGGACAGGGAGTTACGAGCAGTACTTC,CASSLSGTGSYEQYF
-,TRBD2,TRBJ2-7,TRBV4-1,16,TGCGCCAGCAGCCAAGACTGGCGGGGGGCCTCCTACGAGCAGTACTTC,CASSQDWRGASYEQYF
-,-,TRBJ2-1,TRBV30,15,TGTGCCTGGAGTGTAGGGGTTACCTCCTACAATGAGCAGTTCTTC,CAWSVGVTSYNEQFF
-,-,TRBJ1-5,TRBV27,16,TGTGCCAGCACCCCCGGCGGGGATTATAGCAATCAGCCCCAGCATTTT,CASTPGGDYSNQPQHF
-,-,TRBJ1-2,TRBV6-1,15,TGTGCCAGCAGTGAAATGGACGGGGAAGGGCTTTGCTACACCTTC,CASSEMDGEGLCYTF
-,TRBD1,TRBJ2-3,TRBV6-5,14,TGTGCCAGCAGTTCAAGGGACAGGGGAGATACGCAGTATTTT,CASSSRDRGDTQYF
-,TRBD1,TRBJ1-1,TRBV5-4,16,TGTGCCAGCAGCCAAGACAGGGGCAAGGGGAACACTGAAGCTTTCTTT,CASSQDRGKGNTEAFF
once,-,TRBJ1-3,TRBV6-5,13,TGTGCCAGCAGTTATGATCCAACGGACACCATATATTTT,CASSYDPTDTIYF
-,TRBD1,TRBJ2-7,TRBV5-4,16,TGTGCCAGCAGCTTGGGAAGTGGGACAGGGGTAATCGAGCAGTACTTC,CASSLGSGTGVIEQYF
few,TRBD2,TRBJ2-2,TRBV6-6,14,TGTGCCAGCACGGCGGGGGTGAACACCGGGGAGCTGTTTTTT,CASTAGVNTGELFF
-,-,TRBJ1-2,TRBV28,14,TGTGCCAGCATAAAGTACAGGGAAACGGGCGGCTACACCTTC,CASIKYRETGGYTF
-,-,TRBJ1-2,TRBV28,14,TGTGCCAGCAGTTTATTGAGGGGGGGGTATGGCTACACCTTC,CASSLLRGGYGYTF
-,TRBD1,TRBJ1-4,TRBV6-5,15,TGTGCCAGCAGTTACAGGGGACAGGCAAAGGAAAAACTGTTTTTT,CASSYRGQAKEKLFF
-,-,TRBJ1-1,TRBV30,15,TGTGCCTGGAGTGTACTTGGGACAACTGGCACTGAAGCTTTCTTT,CAWSVLGTTGTEAFF